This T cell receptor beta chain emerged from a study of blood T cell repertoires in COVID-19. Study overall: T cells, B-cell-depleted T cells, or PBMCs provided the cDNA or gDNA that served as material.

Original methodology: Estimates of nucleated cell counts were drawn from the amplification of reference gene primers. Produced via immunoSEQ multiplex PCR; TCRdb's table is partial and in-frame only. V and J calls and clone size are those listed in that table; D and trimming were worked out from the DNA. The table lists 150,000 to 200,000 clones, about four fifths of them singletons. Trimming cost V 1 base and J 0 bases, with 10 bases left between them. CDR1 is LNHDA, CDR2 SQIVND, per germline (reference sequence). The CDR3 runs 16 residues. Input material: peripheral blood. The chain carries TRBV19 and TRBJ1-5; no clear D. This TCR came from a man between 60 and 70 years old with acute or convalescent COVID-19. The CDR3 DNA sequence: TGTGCCAGTAGTATAGTTGGGCAGAATAGCAATCAGCCCCAGCATTTT. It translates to CASSIVGQNSNQPQHF.